Reported below is one T cell receptor (beta chain). As handled by the study authors: Reference gene primer amplification gave nucleated cell count estimates. Only in-frame clones appear in the TCRdb table, and some are missing; sequencing was by immunoSEQ multiplex PCR. V and J calls and clone size are copied from that table; D and trimming were computed from the DNA. The repertoire has about 150,000 clones, around nine tenths of them found once; the top ten carry about 2%. This sample is drawn from a study of blood T cell repertoires in COVID-19. Looking at the study overall: From the United States, Italy and Spain came samples of acute and convalescent COVID-19. PBMCs, B-cell-depleted T cells, or T cells provided the cDNA or gDNA that made up the material.

Per the germline V gene, CDR1 is MGHRA and CDR2 is YSYEKL. The CDR3 consists of 12 residues. J gave up 11 bases and V 7 bases, and 6 bases lay outside the gene matches. The chain uses TRBV4-1 and TRBJ1-1, with 11 bases aligning to TRBD1. The clonotype originates from a human donor in a cohort sampled during active COVID-19. Sequencing was performed on peripheral blood. The CDR3 loop reads CASTGTGGTAFF. The CDR3 nucleotides read TGCGCCAGCACCGGGACAGGGGGTACGGCTTTCTTT.